Sequencing of this T cell receptor (beta chain) was carried out in a study of tumor-infiltrating lymphocytes in glioblastoma multiforme. Three nested ARM-PCR rounds with V-beta and C-beta primers built TCRB libraries. TCRdb re-called the multiplex PCR reads with MiXCR, one entry per CDR3 protein. The table has about 11,000 distinct CDR3 sequences, roughly 70% seen once. This CDR3 comprises 13 residues. The germline V and J ends were trimmed by 5 bases and 4 bases, with 10 bases remaining between them. The germline V gene encodes CDR1 SGHNT and CDR2 YENEEA. The origin of this receptor is a male donor with glioblastoma. The rearrangement links TRBV11-3 to TRBJ2-3; D uncertain. Specimen: brain tumor tissue. CDR3 sequence: CASSLRFPDTQYF. As DNA, the CDR3 is TGTGCCAGCAGCCTCAGATTCCCAGATACGCAGTATTTT.